This is a list of T cell receptor beta chains from one sample in a study of T cells in localized non-small cell lung cancer. Sequencing used immunoSEQ multiplex PCR; TCRdb keeps in-frame clones, though not all of them. The table records about a thousand clones, around 32% of them present only once. The material was normal lung tissue next to the tumor, obtained before any cancer treatment. The source of these receptors is a female donor at least 60 years old with stage I lung adenocarcinoma. Each CDR3 is given with its conserved first and last residue. Each record gives: V gene, J gene, D gene, clone size, CDR3 protein, CDR3 DNA. A D gene is named only where the DNA matches it firmly. Size values are once, few and many counts, or a class for expanded clones, and some rows have none.

TRBV6-8	TRBJ2-1	TRBD2	.	CASSYSLLAGNNEQFF	TGTGCCAGCAGTTACTCCCTCCTAGCGGGGAACAATGAGCAGTTCTTC
TRBV14	TRBJ2-7	.	.	CASSQVGGIGEQYF	TGTGCCAGCAGCCAAGTAGGCGGGATTGGCGAGCAGTACTTC
TRBV11-3	TRBJ2-7	.	.	CASSLTGNSYEQYF	TGTGCCAGCAGCTTAACGGGCAACTCCTACGAGCAGTACTTC
TRBV29-1	TRBJ2-5	TRBD2	.	CSVEGRERPETQYF	TGCAGCGTTGAAGGGCGGGAGCGGCCAGAGACCCAGTACTTC
TRBV19	TRBJ2-5	TRBD2	few	CASQGSGRQETQYF	TGTGCCAGTCAGGGTAGCGGGAGACAAGAGACCCAGTACTTC
TRBV28	TRBJ1-1	.	few	CASILGDGNTEAFF	TGTGCCAGCATCTTAGGGGACGGGAACACTGAAGCTTTCTTT
TRBV14	TRBJ2-1	TRBD2	.	CASKTSGDNEQFF	TGTGCCAGCAAGACTAGCGGAGACAATGAGCAGTTCTTC
TRBV11-3	TRBJ2-3	TRBD1	medium-sized	CASSSGGGPVDTQYF	TGTGCCAGCAGCTCAGGGGGCGGGCCGGTAGATACGCAGTATTTT
TRBV29-1	TRBJ2-5	TRBD1	.	CSVSDRYQETQYF	TGCAGCGTCTCGGACAGGTACCAAGAGACCCAGTACTTC
TRBV16	TRBJ1-5	.	few	CASSPLGYSNQPQHF	TGTGCCAGCAGCCCGCTTGGGTATAGCAATCAGCCCCAGCATTTT
TRBV29-1	TRBJ2-7	.	once	CSVEDHDRHSSSYEQYF	TGCAGCGTTGAAGATCATGACAGACATTCCAGCTCCTACGAGCAGTACTTC
TRBV15	TRBJ2-5	TRBD1	.	CATSKTGTGRGETQYF	TGTGCCACCAGCAAAACAGGGACAGGGCGTGGGGAGACCCAGTACTTC
TRBV18	TRBJ1-1	.	.	CASSPRTRNTEAFF	TGTGCCAGCTCACCAAGGACAAGGAACACTGAAGCTTTCTTT
TRBV6-8	TRBJ2-1	TRBD2	.	CASKLGLAGANEQFF	TGTGCCAGCAAACTGGGACTAGCGGGAGCCAATGAGCAGTTCTTC
TRBV11-3	TRBJ2-1	.	few	CASSPAGRPYNEQFF	TGTGCCAGCAGCCCCGCCGGGCGGCCCTACAATGAGCAGTTCTTC
TRBV29-1	TRBJ2-5	TRBD2	.	CSVRASGNQETQYF	TGCAGCGTGAGGGCTAGCGGGAATCAAGAGACCCAGTACTTC
TRBV19	TRBJ2-7	.	.	CASSLRLESEQYF	TGTGCCAGTAGTCTCAGACTAGAGAGCGAGCAGTACTTC
TRBV6-8	TRBJ1-1	.	.	CASRRDGLSTEAFF	TGTGCCAGCAGGCGGGACGGACTTTCCACTGAAGCTTTCTTT
TRBV9	TRBJ2-5	.	.	CASSAHRGIQETQYF	TGTGCCAGCAGCGCCCACCGGGGGATCCAAGAGACCCAGTACTTC
TRBV15	TRBJ2-7	TRBD2	.	CATSQLAGGQEQYF	TGTGCCACCAGTCAACTAGCGGGAGGGCAAGAGCAGTACTTC
TRBV9	TRBJ1-3	TRBD1	few	CASNPGGLGNTIYF	TGTGCCAGCAACCCAGGGGGGCTCGGAAACACCATATATTTT
TRBV9	TRBJ2-6	.	large	CASSEPSAGVLLSGANVLTF	TGTGCCAGCAGCGAGCCCTCGGCAGGAGTACTTCTCTCTGGGGCCAACGTCCTGACTTTC